Reported below is one T cell receptor (beta chain). This record comes from a study of blood T cell repertoires in COVID-19. Study context: Whether acute or convalescent, the COVID-19 samples came from the United States, Italy and Spain. PBMCs, B-cell-depleted T cells, or T cells provided the cDNA or gDNA that made up the material.

Per the original data handling: Counts of nucleated cells, estimated from reference gene primer amplification, were obtained. Clones were sequenced by immunoSEQ multiplex PCR, and TCRdb holds only the in-frame ones, with some missing. V and J calls and clone size are those listed in that table; D and trimming were worked out from the DNA. The sample shows approximately 150,000 clones, around nine tenths of them seen only once. The CDR3 contains 18 residues. Trimming took 8 bases from V and 4 from J; bases not matched to a gene: 14. Germline V CDR1 and CDR2: MNHEY, SMNVEV (reference sequence). The sequencing input was peripheral blood. The gene calls are TRBV27 and TRBJ2-6, with 10 bases lining up with TRBD1. This TCR derives from a man aged 45-65 years who had recovered from COVID-19. The CDR3 DNA reads TGTGCCAGCGGAAACGGGGACAGGGGTCTAAGAGGGGCCAACGTCCTGACTTTC. Protein product: CASGNGDRGLRGANVLTF.